This T cell receptor (beta chain) is from a study of blood T cell repertoires in COVID-19. Germline V gene data show CDR1 as LNHDA and CDR2 as SQIVND (reference sequence). V lost 2 bases to trimming and J lost 3 bases, with 16 bases between them. This CDR3 is 17 amino acids long. The participants were between roughly 18 and 100 years old and came from roughly 24 US areas. The assay was immunoSEQ multiplex PCR, and TCRdb's table has in-frame clones only and misses some. The sample contains hundreds of thousands of clones, roughly four fifths of which appear only once. Input material: PBMCs or T cells enriched from blood (not recorded which). The clonotype originates from a woman in her forties or fifties who had been exposed to COVID-19. The chain carries TRBV19 and TRBJ1-4; D remains unclear. CDR3 sequence (DNA): TGTGCCAGTAGTATAAGGAGAGGGCCAGGAGCTAATGAAAAACTGTTTTTT. Its translation is CASSIRRGPGANEKLFF.